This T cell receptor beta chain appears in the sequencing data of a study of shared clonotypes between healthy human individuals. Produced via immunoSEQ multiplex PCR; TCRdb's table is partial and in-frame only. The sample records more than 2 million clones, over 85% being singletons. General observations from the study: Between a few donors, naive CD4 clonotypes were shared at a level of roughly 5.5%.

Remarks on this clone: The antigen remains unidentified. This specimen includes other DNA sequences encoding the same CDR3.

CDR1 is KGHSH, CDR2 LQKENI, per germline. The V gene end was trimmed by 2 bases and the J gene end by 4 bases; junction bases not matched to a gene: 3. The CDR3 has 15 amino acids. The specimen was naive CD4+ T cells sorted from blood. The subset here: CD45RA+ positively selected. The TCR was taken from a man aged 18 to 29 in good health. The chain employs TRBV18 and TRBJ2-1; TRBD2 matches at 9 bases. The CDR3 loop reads CASSPRREGYNEQFF. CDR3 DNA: TGTGCCAGCTCACCAAGGCGGGAGGGGTACAATGAGCAGTTCTTC.